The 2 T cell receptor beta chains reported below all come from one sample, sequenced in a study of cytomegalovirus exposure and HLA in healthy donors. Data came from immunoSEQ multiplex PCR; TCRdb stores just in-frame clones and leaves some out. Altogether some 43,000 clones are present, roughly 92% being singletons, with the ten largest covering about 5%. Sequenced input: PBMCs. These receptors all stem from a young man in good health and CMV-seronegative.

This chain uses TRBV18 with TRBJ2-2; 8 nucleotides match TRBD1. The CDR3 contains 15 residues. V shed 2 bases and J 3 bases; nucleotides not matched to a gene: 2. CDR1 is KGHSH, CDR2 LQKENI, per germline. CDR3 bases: TGTGCCAGCTCACCAGGCAGGGGGCACACCGGGGAGCTGTTTTTT. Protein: CASSPGRGHTGELFF.

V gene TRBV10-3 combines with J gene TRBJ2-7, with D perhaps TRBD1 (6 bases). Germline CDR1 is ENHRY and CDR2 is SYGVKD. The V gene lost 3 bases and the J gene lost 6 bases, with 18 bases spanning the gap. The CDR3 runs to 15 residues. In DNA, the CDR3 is TGTGCCATCAGTGACGGGACATCCCTGAAAGGCGAGCAGTACTTC. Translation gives CAISDGTSLKGEQYF.